This T cell receptor beta chain was sequenced during a study of shared clonotypes between healthy human individuals. Study as a whole: CD8 memory received one plate per donor, CD8 naive two, CD4 memory three and CD4 naive three.

Adult donors, all healthy and HIV-negative, had no recent acute infections or vaccinations. With regard to this clone: The antigen is unknown.

The CDR3 consists of 13 residues. Trimming shortened V by 4 bases and J by 6 bases, and 13 bases separated the two germline ends. Germline V gene data show CDR1 as SEHNR and CDR2 as FQNEAQ (reference sequence). Some clones are missing from TCRdb's copy, which holds only in-frame ones; the method was immunoSEQ multiplex PCR. The data hold about 110,000 clones, with about 71% observed a single time. Study observations and caveats: In general, naive subsets displayed greater estimated richness than memory subsets did. The genetic and exposure-history diversity represented was limited by few donors.

The source of this sequence is a woman under 40 in good health. Sequenced: memory CD8+ T cells sorted from blood. Subset noted: CD45RO+ cells pooled with CCR7-negative TemRA cells. The rearrangement uses TRBV7-9 and TRBJ2-7; no reliable D call. For the CDR3, the DNA is TGTGCCAGCAGCTCCAGTAGCATCGGCGAGCAGTACTTC. Translated: CASSSSSIGEQYF.